Listed here are 20 T cell receptor beta chains from one sample, sequenced in a study of shared T cell receptors in the human thymus. Produced via immunoSEQ multiplex PCR; TCRdb's table is partial and in-frame only. Of 450,000 to 650,000 clones in the sample, about 84% were seen once. Separately, the same data were catalogued under a study of human thymus T cells.

The sequenced sample consisted of thymocytes. Source of these receptors: a boy under two years old with a congenital heart defect.

This chain's CDR3 is CASSSGGTDTQYF. DNA for the CDR3: TGTGCCAGCAGCTCGGGTGGCACAGATACGCAGTATTTT. The J gene is TRBJ2-3, the V gene TRBV5-5, with D uncertain. Deletions cut 3 bases from V and 1 base from J, with 6 bases between. The germline V gene encodes CDR1 SGHKS and CDR2 YYEKEE (reference sequence). The CDR3 runs 13 residues.

This clone has just one count. The chain employs TRBV5-6 and TRBJ2-3; TRBD1 might be the D (6 bases). This CDR3 has 15 residues. Germline V gene sequence: CDR1 SGHDT, CDR2 YYEEEE. The V and J ends lost 5 bases and 2 bases respectively, with 15 bases between them. The CDR3 here is CASSLGQSTTDTQYF. The CDR3 DNA reads as TGTGCCAGCAGTCTCGGACAGTCTACCACAGATACGCAGTATTTT.

This clone was detected once. The chain links TRBV6-1 to TRBJ2-7, with 9 bases identical to TRBD1. V was pared by 6 bases and J by 5 bases, with 5 bases of the junction left unmatched. The CDR3 totals 13 residues. Looked up from germline, CDR1 is MNHNS and CDR2 is SASEGT. CDR3 sequence reads: CASRQGQGHEQYF. The DNA for the CDR3 is TGTGCCAGCAGACAGGGACAGGGCCACGAGCAGTACTTC.

J is TRBJ2-7 and V is TRBV7-9, with TRBD1 matching over 10 bases. After removal of 1 base from V and 9 bases from J, the junction contained 12 bases not matched to a gene. The length of the CDR3 is 16 residues. CDR1 is SEHNR and CDR2 is FQNEAQ in the germline V gene (reference sequence). The CDR3 loop reads CASSLVTGGGGGVQYF. Here the CDR3 DNA reads TGTGCCAGCAGCTTAGTGACAGGGGGCGGGGGTGGTGTGCAGTACTTC. Complete variable domain (other parts from reference TRBV7-9 and TRBJ2-7): DTGVSQNPRHKITKRGQNVTFRCDPISEHNRLYWYRQTLGQGPEFLTYFQNEAQLEKSRLLSDRFSAERPKGSFSTLEIQRTEQGDSAMYLCASSLVTGGGGGVQYFGPGTRLTVT.

This clone was seen only a few times. This chain links TRBV4-3 with TRBJ2-6; TRBD1 matches at 9 bases. Per the germline V gene, CDR1 is LGHNA and CDR2 is YSLEER. The CDR3 runs to 21 residues. V trimming: 0 bases; J trimming: 4 bases; junction bases outside the gene matches: 16. The CDR3 spells CASSQEQPGQGEPAGANVLTF. The CDR3, as DNA: TGCGCCAGCAGCCAAGAGCAACCGGGACAGGGCGAACCCGCCGGGGCCAACGTCCTGACTTTC.

The rearrangement joins TRBV2 to TRBJ2-7, with 16 bases lining up with TRBD2. Germline assignment: CDR1 SNHLY and CDR2 FYNNEI. The J segment lost 2 bases and the V segment lost 3 bases, leaving 7 bases of the junction unmatched. The CDR3 is 18 amino acids. CDR3 DNA: TGTGCCAGCAGTGACACGGGACTAGCGGGAGGGCCGACCTACGAGCAGTACTTC. Translated: CASSDTGLAGGPTYEQYF.

This chain joins TRBV19 and TRBJ2-7; D is perhaps TRBD2 (6 bases). Germline V lookup: CDR1 LNHDA, CDR2 SQIVND (reference sequence). Trimming shortened V by 5 bases and J by 1 base, and 12 bases separated the two germline ends. The CDR3 has 14 residues. CDR3 nucleotide sequence: TGTGCCAGTAGTGTCCGGAGGGATTCCTACGAGCAGTACTTC. Translated, it gives CASSVRRDSYEQYF. Variable domain in full (rest from reference TRBV19 and TRBJ2-7): DGGITQSPKYLFRKEGQNVTLSCEQNLNHDAMYWYRQDPGQGLRLIYYSQIVNDFQKGDIAEGYSVSREKKESFPLTVTSAQKNPTAFYLCASSVRRDSYEQYFGPGTRLTVT.

The J gene is TRBJ2-7, the V gene TRBV20-1; D gene unclear. Germline V gene lookup returns CDR1 DFQATT and CDR2 SNEGSKA (reference sequence). The CDR3 is 10 residues long. With 6 bases removed from V and 8 bases from J, the gap between germline ends came to 11 bases. The CDR3: CSAPRSKQYF. CDR3 coding DNA: TGCAGTGCCCCGAGGTCTAAGCAGTACTTC.

J is TRBJ2-7 and V is TRBV2, with TRBD2 as a possible D gene (5 bases). This CDR3 region has 16 residues. Germline-derived CDR1 and CDR2 are SNHLY and FYNNEI. The V and J ends lost 5 bases and 4 bases respectively, with 21 bases between them. In DNA form, the CDR3 reads TGTGCCAGCAGTCACCCGGAGGCAGGCGCCCGTTACGAGCAGTACTTC. This gives the protein CASSHPEAGARYEQYF.

This rearrangement joins TRBV7-8 to TRBJ1-2; D possibly corresponds to TRBD1 (6 bases). The CDR3 length is 11 residues. From germline, CDR1 is SGHVS and CDR2 FQNEAQ. The V end was cut by 11 bases, the J end by 3 bases, with 10 bases between. The CDR3 loop reads CAGGGDYGYTF. CDR3 DNA sequence: TGTGCCGGTGGGGGCGACTATGGCTACACCTTC.

This sequence joins TRBV4-3 and TRBJ2-5, with 8 bases matching TRBD1. The trim removed 2 bases at V and 3 bases at J, leaving 8 bases unmatched. The CDR3 contains 16 residues. Germline V gene data show CDR1 as LGHNA and CDR2 as YSLEER. This CDR3 is CASSQLSGGVEETQYF. The CDR3 DNA reads as TGCGCCAGCAGCCAATTATCAGGGGGCGTTGAAGAGACCCAGTACTTC.

The V gene is TRBV13, the J gene TRBJ2-7, with TRBD2 matching 15 bases. Germline assignment: CDR1 PRHDT and CDR2 FYEKMQ (reference sequence). The length of the CDR3 is 18 residues. The trim removed 5 bases at V and 3 bases at J, leaving 11 bases unmatched. The CDR3 loop reads CASSPPGTSGRTGYEQYF. The CDR3 DNA reads TGTGCCAGCAGCCCCCCCGGGACTAGCGGGAGGACGGGCTACGAGCAGTACTTC.

V usage is TRBV11-2 and J usage is TRBJ2-5, with 8 bases identical to TRBD1. CDR1 and CDR2 from the germline V gene are SGHAT and FQNNGV. With V trimmed by 5 bases and J by 4 bases, 6 bases remained unmatched. CDR3 length equals 14 residues. CDR3 nucleotide sequence: TGTGCCAGCAGCGCGTCGGGACAGGCAGAGACCCAGTACTTC. Translating it yields CASSASGQAETQYF.

This chain uses TRBV7-9 with TRBJ1-1; TRBD1 matches 7 bases. The V gene end was trimmed by 2 bases and the J gene end by 3 bases; junction bases not matched to a gene: 6. Germline V gene data show CDR1 as SEHNR and CDR2 as FQNEAQ (reference sequence). The CDR3 is made up of 15 amino acids. The CDR3 nucleotides read TGTGCCAGCAGCTTACAAAAGGGGGCGTACACTGAAGCTTTCTTT. This sequence encodes CASSLQKGAYTEAFF. Full variable domain (missing parts from reference TRBV7-9 and TRBJ1-1): DTGVSQNPRHKITKRGQNVTFRCDPISEHNRLYWYRQTLGQGPEFLTYFQNEAQLEKSRLLSDRFSAERPKGSFSTLEIQRTEQGDSAMYLCASSLQKGAYTEAFFGQGTRLTVV.

The chain couples TRBV5-1 to TRBJ2-2; 9 nucleotides match TRBD2. After removal of 0 bases from V and 5 bases from J, the junction contained 8 bases not matched to a gene. Germline values: CDR1 SGHRS, CDR2 YFSETQ. CDR3 length equals 17 residues. In DNA form, the CDR3 reads TGCGCCAGCAGCTTGGTAGGGCGGGAGGGCCCGACCGGGGAGCTGTTTTTT. It encodes CASSLVGREGPTGELFF.

The V and J genes are TRBV13 and TRBJ2-3; 8 bases are a match to TRBD2. The CDR3 contains 17 residues. Per the germline V gene, CDR1 is PRHDT and CDR2 is FYEKMQ (reference sequence). Trimming removed 5 bases from V and 0 bases from J; junction bases left unmatched: 10. CDR3 in amino acids: CASSLGVASGSTDTQYF. CDR3 nucleotides: TGTGCCAGCAGCCTCGGCGTGGCTAGCGGGAGCACAGATACGCAGTATTTT. Combining the CDR3 with reference TRBV13 and TRBJ2-3 gives the whole variable domain AAGVIQSPRHLIKEKRETATLKCYPIPRHDTVYWYQQGPGQDPQFLISFYEKMQSDKGSIPDRFSAQQFSDYHSELNMSSLELGDSALYFCASSLGVASGSTDTQYFGPGTRLTVL.

The V call is TRBV29-1, the J call TRBJ2-5; no firm D call. Germline-derived CDR1 and CDR2 are SQVTM and ANQGSEA. This CDR3 comprises 13 residues. The germline V and J ends were trimmed by 3 bases and 4 bases, with 12 bases remaining between them. The CDR3 loop is CSVEGGERETQYF. Here the CDR3 DNA reads TGCAGCGTTGAGGGTGGCGAGCGAGAGACCCAGTACTTC.

The count of this clone is one. The chain uses TRBV5-1 and TRBJ2-7; 10 bases are shared with TRBD2. This CDR3 is built from 16 residues. Germline values: CDR1 SGHRS, CDR2 YFSETQ. V shed 2 bases and J 1 base; nucleotides not matched to a gene: 6. The CDR3 nucleotides read TGCGCCAGCAGCTTACCGACTAGCGGGCATTCCTACGAGCAGTACTTC. As protein: CASSLPTSGHSYEQYF.

The rearrangement uses TRBV7-6 and TRBJ2-5; maybe TRBD2 (5 bases). TRBJ2-7 matches the DNA end more closely, so the J call is doubtful. This CDR3 contains 13 residues. Germline CDR1 and CDR2: SGHVS and FNYEAQ. The CDR3 DNA sequence: TGTGCCAGCAGTCACGGACTGGATTACGAGCAGTACTTC. This codes for CASSHGLDYEQYF.

The chain combines TRBV6-4 with TRBJ2-3; D may be TRBD2 (6 bases). Trimming cost V 6 bases and J 2 bases, with 12 bases left between them. The CDR3 has 14 amino acids. The germline CDR1 and CDR2 sequences are MRHNA and SNTAGT. The CDR3 DNA follows: TGTGCCAGCAGCCCCGAGCGGGCCACAGATACGCAGTATTTT. Translation gives CASSPERATDTQYF.